One and the same sample provided the 24 T cell receptor beta chains below, sequenced in a study of blood T cell repertoires in COVID-19. Measured with immunoSEQ multiplex PCR; TCRdb has only the in-frame clones, and not every one. The sample holds about 180,000 clones, about 88% seen once. The sequenced material came from peripheral blood. These receptors were taken from a woman aged 25 to 39 with active or convalescent COVID-19.

The chain employs TRBV27 and TRBJ2-3, with D perhaps TRBD1 (5 bases). The germline V gene encodes CDR1 MNHEY and CDR2 SMNVEV (reference sequence). Trimming took 5 bases from V and 4 from J, leaving 7 bases between them. CDR3 length: 12 residues. The CDR3 coding sequence is TGTGCCAGCAGTGCCAGGGCAGATACGCAGTATTTT. This gives the protein CASSARADTQYF.

The gene calls are TRBV15 and TRBJ2-7; 11 bases map to TRBD2. CDR1 and CDR2 from the germline V gene are LNHNV and YYDKDF (reference sequence). Unmatched junction bases numbered 10, after V lost 6 bases and J lost 6 bases. The CDR3 runs 15 residues. The CDR3 region has the DNA TGTGCCACCAGAAAGCCCTACGGGACTAGCGGCGAGCAGTACTTC. Translation gives CATRKPYGTSGEQYF.

The chain carries TRBV7-9 and TRBJ2-1; possibly TRBD1 for D (5 bases). This CDR3 has 14 amino acids. The ends were cut back, 6 bases at V and 5 bases at J, with 14 bases in the middle. Germline V CDR1 and CDR2: SEHNR, FQNEAQ (reference sequence). The chain's CDR3 is CASSPVGENNEQFF. The CDR3 coding sequence is TGTGCCAGCAGTCCCGTAGGGGAAAACAATGAGCAGTTCTTC.

The chain is built from TRBV20-1 and TRBJ1-2, with D tentatively TRBD1 (5 bases). CDR1 is DFQATT and CDR2 is SNEGSKA in the germline V gene (reference sequence). V lost 3 bases and J 6 bases, leaving 11 bases between the germline ends. The CDR3 is 12 amino acids. The CDR3 coding sequence is TGCAGTGCTAGTCCGCAGGGCGATGGCTACACCTTC. This sequence encodes CSASPQGDGYTF.

The V and J genes are TRBV5-6 and TRBJ2-7; 8 bases match TRBD1. Losses at the gene ends were 2 bases for V and 1 base for J; bases not matched to a gene: 5. This CDR3 is built from 15 residues. Germline values: CDR1 SGHDT, CDR2 YYEEEE. The CDR3 DNA reads TGTGCCAGCAGCTTACAGGGGGAAATATCCTACGAGCAGTACTTC. Translated, it gives CASSLQGEISYEQYF. The entire variable domain, with the rest obtained from reference TRBV5-6 and TRBJ2-7, is as follows: DAGVTQSPTHLIKTRGQQVTLRCSPKSGHDTVSWYQQALGQGPQFIFQYYEEEERQRGNFPDRFSGHQFPNYSSELNVNALLLGDSALYLCASSLQGEISYEQYFGPGTRLTVT.

V usage is TRBV12-3 or TRBV12-4 and J usage is TRBJ1-1, with D tentatively TRBD1 (5 bases). The CDR3 covers 12 residues. Trimming left V 4 bases short and J 8 bases short, with 11 bases between. CDR3 sequence: CASSSGLPEAFF. The CDR3 nucleotides read TGTGCCAGCAGTTCGGGACTCCCAGAAGCTTTCTTT.

The V and J genes are TRBV27 and TRBJ1-1; weak D call: TRBD1 (6 bases). The CDR3 length is 13 residues. V was clipped by 2 bases and J by 10 bases, with 14 bases between them. CDR1 and CDR2 (germline): MNHEY, SMNVEV (reference sequence). CDR3 residues: CASSLTNRVPAFF. In nucleotides, the CDR3 is TGTGCCAGCAGTTTAACTAACAGGGTCCCAGCTTTCTTT.

The DNA for the CDR3 is TGTGCCAGCAGTTGGGGACTAGTGGGAGGGACCGGGGAGCTGTTTTTT. This encodes CASSWGLVGGTGELFF. The chain is built from TRBV6-5 and TRBJ2-2; 8 bases align to TRBD2. The CDR3 runs 16 residues. With V trimmed by 4 bases and J by 5 bases, 9 bases remained unmatched. The V gene's germline CDR1 is MNHEY and CDR2 SVGAGI.

Remarks on this clone: At one end, the junction sequence differs from germline, possibly due to a read error. V and J are TRBV2 and TRBJ1-5, with D possibly being TRBD1 (5 bases). This CDR3 contains 14 residues. Germline V CDR1 and CDR2: SNHLY, FYNNEI. DNA of the CDR3: TGTGCCAGCAATGAAAGGGGTGGCAATCAGCCCCAGCATTTT. Translated: CASNERGGNQPQHF.

The table lists this clone with a count of one. The chain joins TRBV19 to TRBJ1-5; D might be TRBD1 (6 bases). The germline gives CDR1 LNHDA, CDR2 SQIVND (reference sequence). CDR3 size: 15 residues. V dropped 1 base and J dropped 2 bases, with 9 bases sitting between them. The CDR3 DNA reads as TGTGCCAGTAGTATAGTTGGGACACGCAATCAGCCCCAGCATTTT. Its protein product is CASSIVGTRNQPQHF.

This chain connects TRBV24-1 to TRBJ2-7, with 8 bases fitting TRBD1. The CDR3 consists of 13 residues. Germline loops: CDR1 KGHDR, CDR2 SFDVKD. Trimming cost V 9 bases and J 6 bases; bases outside gene matches: 9. The CDR3 protein is CATGTGLESEQYF. For the CDR3, the DNA is TGTGCCACCGGGACAGGTCTAGAATCCGAGCAGTACTTC.

The chain links TRBV5-6 to TRBJ1-2, with 8 bases lining up with TRBD1. The CDR3 sequence is 17 residues long. CDR1 is SGHDT, CDR2 YYEEEE, per germline. The V and J ends lost 0 bases and 8 bases, in that order; junction bases with no gene match: 15. In DNA form, the CDR3 reads TGTGCCAGCAGCTTGGGGTTTTACCGGGACAGGCATCGGGGCTACACCTTC. Translating gives CASSLGFYRDRHRGYTF.

The chain recombines TRBV5-4 with TRBJ1-3; weak D call: TRBD1 (5 bases). Deletions cut 4 bases from V and 4 bases from J, with 12 bases between. Germline V gene sequence: CDR1 SGHNT, CDR2 YYREEE (reference sequence). The CDR3 totals 14 residues. The CDR3 spells CASSDDRIGNTIYF. CDR3 DNA sequence: TGTGCCAGCAGCGACGACAGAATCGGAAACACCATATATTTT.

This clone was seen just once. The same CDR3 can be traced to other DNA sequences in this sample. The genes are TRBV11-2 and TRBJ2-1, with D perhaps TRBD2 (6 bases). Between the trimmed V and J ends, which lost 0 bases and 1 base, there was a span of 7 bases. Germline CDR1 is SGHAT and CDR2 is FQNNGV. The CDR3 is made up of 15 amino acids. The CDR3: CASSLDGSSYNEQFF. Written as DNA, the CDR3 is TGTGCCAGCAGCTTAGACGGGAGTTCCTACAATGAGCAGTTCTTC.

This chain joins TRBV27 and TRBJ2-5; 9 bases agree with TRBD1. The trim removed 2 bases at V and 5 bases at J, leaving 6 bases unmatched. The CDR3 runs 15 residues. Germline CDR1 MNHEY, CDR2 SMNVEV (reference sequence). CDR3 bases: TGTGCCAGCAGTTTACGGGACAGGGTTGGGGAGACCCAGTACTTC. Translation gives CASSLRDRVGETQYF.

This rearrangement joins TRBV27 to TRBJ1-2; 9 positions match TRBD1. Germline CDR1 is MNHEY and CDR2 is SMNVEV (reference sequence). V was pared by 5 bases and J by 8 bases, with 6 bases of the junction left unmatched. This CDR3 is built from 13 residues. Here the CDR3 reads CASSPRDRVGYTF. The CDR3 region has the DNA TGTGCCAGCAGTCCCCGGGACAGGGTCGGCTACACCTTC.

CDR3 sequence reads: CASSGWLKGATNEKLFF. The CDR3 bases are TGTGCCAGCAGTGGTTGGCTTAAAGGGGCAACTAATGAAAAACTGTTTTTT. The J gene is TRBJ1-4, the V gene TRBV6-1, with a weak D call TRBD1 (5 bases). Trimming left V 4 bases short and J 0 bases short, with 15 bases between. Germline assignment: CDR1 MNHNS and CDR2 SASEGT. The CDR3 spans 17 residues.

The chain is built from TRBV3-1 (or the pseudogene TRBV3-2) and TRBJ2-1, with 9 bases lining up with TRBD2. The CDR3 sequence is 13 residues long. The V segment lost 4 bases and the J segment 8 bases; nucleotides outside the gene matches: 3. CDR1 and CDR2 from the germline V gene are LGHDT and YNNKEL (reference sequence). The CDR3 sequence: CASSPTSGDEQFF. As DNA, the CDR3 is TGTGCCAGCAGCCCGACTAGCGGAGATGAGCAGTTCTTC.

For the CDR3, the DNA is TGTGCCAGCAGCCTTCGGGGGGGTAGGGTATACAATGAGCAGTTCTTC. Its translation is CASSLRGGRVYNEQFF. The rearrangement uses TRBV11-3 and TRBJ2-1; 8 bases are shared with TRBD2. V shed 5 bases and J 4 bases; nucleotides not matched to a gene: 10. Germline values: CDR1 SGHNT, CDR2 YENEEA. This CDR3 is built from 16 residues.

The chain joins TRBV30 to TRBJ1-1, with D tentatively TRBD1 (6 bases). Germline CDR1 reads GTSNPN; CDR2 reads SVGIG (reference sequence). The V end was cut by 3 bases, the J end by 4 bases, with 15 bases between. The CDR3 contains 14 residues. CDR3 in DNA: TGTGCCTGGAGCGCTGACAGGAAGATCACTGAAGCTTTCTTT. This codes for CAWSADRKITEAFF.

The rearrangement joins TRBV9 to TRBJ1-2; 10 bases are a match to TRBD1. The CDR3 sequence is 15 residues long. In germline, CDR1 is SGDLS, CDR2 YYNGEE. The V segment lost 4 bases and the J segment 0 bases; nucleotides outside the gene matches: 3. The DNA for the CDR3 is TGTGCCAGCAGCATAGGACAGGGGGCTAACTATGGCTACACCTTC. It translates to CASSIGQGANYGYTF. The full variable domain, its missing parts supplied by reference TRBV9 and TRBJ1-2, is DSGVTQTPKHLITATGQRVTLRCSPRSGDLSVYWYQQSLDQGLQFLIQYYNGEERAKGNILERFSAQQFPDLHSELNLSSLELGDSALYFCASSIGQGANYGYTFGSGTRLTVV.

The chain links TRBV20-1 to TRBJ2-1, with 7 bases aligning to TRBD2. The junction had 22 bases not matched to a gene; V was cut back by 6 bases and J by 14 bases. The germline CDR1 and CDR2 sequences are DFQATT and SNEGSKA (reference sequence). The CDR3 sequence is 15 residues long. The CDR3 DNA follows: TGCAGTGCCAGTCCGGCGGGAGTTGAGTTCAGTCGGGAGTTCTTC. This sequence encodes CSASPAGVEFSREFF.

CDR3 region: CASSPPSGYTQYF. CDR3 DNA: TGTGCCAGCTCACCTCCGAGCGGGTATACGCAGTATTTT. The chain recombines TRBV18 with TRBJ2-3, with D possibly TRBD2 on 6 matching bases. The CDR3 consists of 13 residues. Germline V gene sequence: CDR1 KGHSH, CDR2 LQKENI. V gave up 3 bases and J gave up 7 bases, with 11 bases separating them.

The chain is built from TRBV19 and TRBJ2-7; possible D gene TRBD1, 6 bases. V was pared by 5 bases and J by 3 bases, with 14 bases between. The CDR3 runs to 14 residues. The germline gives CDR1 LNHDA, CDR2 SQIVND (reference sequence). The CDR3 DNA is TGTGCCAGTAGTCGGCCAGGGGATCGCTACGAGCAGTACTTC. This encodes CASSRPGDRYEQYF.